This T cell receptor beta chain came from a study of T cell repertoires in cytomegalovirus infection. General study points: Dominant in the ex vivo response were TCR beta clonotypes restricted by HLA-C and specific for CMV.

Concerning this clonotype: Its antigen is currently unknown. One end of the junction fails to match germline, which may point to a read error.

The CDR3 is 16 amino acids. The germline gives CDR1 SEHNR, CDR2 FQNEAQ (reference sequence). TCRdb used MiXCR to reprocess the reads, holding one entry per CDR3 protein. The sample lists approximately 470,000 distinct CDR3 sequences, 40% to 50% occurring once. The TCR comes from a human donor in good health (CMV status not recorded). Some clones in this sample may be carry-over from other donors' samples. The chain uses TRBV7-9 and TRBJ2-3, with D perhaps TRBD1 (5 bases). The material sequenced was cultured PBMCs, taken from culture after CMV antigen stimulation. In DNA, the CDR3 is TGTGACAGCAGCCCGCTTGGGGCCCAAGTTACAGATACGCAGTATTTT. Residues: CDSSPLGAQVTDTQYF.